This T cell receptor (beta chain) was observed in a study of blood T cell repertoires in COVID-19. Background on the study: Acute and convalescent COVID-19 specimens originated in the United States, Italy and Spain. The cDNA or gDNA used as material had been derived from T cells, B-cell-depleted T cells, or PBMCs.

The CDR3 totals 13 residues. The J segment lost 3 bases and the V segment lost 5 bases, leaving 2 bases of the junction unmatched. CDR1 and CDR2 (germline): MDHEN, SYDVKM. Authors' methods: Amplification of reference gene primers provided the estimated nucleated cell counts. Clones were sequenced by immunoSEQ multiplex PCR, and TCRdb holds only the in-frame ones, with some missing. V, J and clone size are those of that table, while D and trimming were read from the DNA. The repertoire holds approximately 210,000 clones, 83% seen once, with 8.2% in the top ten. Material for sequencing was peripheral blood. V is TRBV28 and J is TRBJ2-7, with 9 bases lining up with TRBD1. The clonotype was recovered from a woman aged 50 to 60 with acute or convalescent COVID-19. The DNA for the CDR3 is TGTGCCAGCAGTACGGGACAGGGCTACGAGCAGTACTTC. Translated: CASSTGQGYEQYF.